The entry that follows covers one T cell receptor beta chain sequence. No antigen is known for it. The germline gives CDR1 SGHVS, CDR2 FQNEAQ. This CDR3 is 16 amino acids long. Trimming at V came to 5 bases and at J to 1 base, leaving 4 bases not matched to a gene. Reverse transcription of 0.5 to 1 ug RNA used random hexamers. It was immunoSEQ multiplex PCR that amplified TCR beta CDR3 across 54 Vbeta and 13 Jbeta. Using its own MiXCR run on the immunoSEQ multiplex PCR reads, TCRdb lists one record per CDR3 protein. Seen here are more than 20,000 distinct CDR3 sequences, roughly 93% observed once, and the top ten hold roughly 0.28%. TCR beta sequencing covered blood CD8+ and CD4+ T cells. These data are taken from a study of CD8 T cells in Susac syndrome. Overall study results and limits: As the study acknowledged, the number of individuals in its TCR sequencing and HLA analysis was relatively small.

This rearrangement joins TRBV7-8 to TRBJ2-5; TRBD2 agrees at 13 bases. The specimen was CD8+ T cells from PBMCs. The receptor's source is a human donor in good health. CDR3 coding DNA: TGTGCCAGCAGCCCTCGACTAGCGGGGGGCCAAGAGACCCAGTACTTC. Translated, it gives CASSPRLAGGQETQYF.